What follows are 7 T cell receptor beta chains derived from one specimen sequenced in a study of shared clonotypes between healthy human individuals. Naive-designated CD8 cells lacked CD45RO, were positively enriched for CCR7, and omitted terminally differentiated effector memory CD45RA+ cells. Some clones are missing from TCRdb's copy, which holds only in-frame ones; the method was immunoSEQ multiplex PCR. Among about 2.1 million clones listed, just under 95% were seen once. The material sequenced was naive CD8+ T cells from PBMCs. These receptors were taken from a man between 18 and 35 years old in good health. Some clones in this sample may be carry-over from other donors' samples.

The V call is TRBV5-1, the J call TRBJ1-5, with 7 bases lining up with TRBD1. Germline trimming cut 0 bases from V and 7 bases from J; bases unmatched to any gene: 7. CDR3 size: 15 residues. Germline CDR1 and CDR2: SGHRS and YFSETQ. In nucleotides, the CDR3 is TGCGCCAGCAGCTTGGGCACAGGGGTGGGGCAGCCCCAGCATTTT. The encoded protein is CASSLGTGVGQPQHF. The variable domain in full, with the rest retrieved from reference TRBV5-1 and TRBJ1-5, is KAGVTQTPRYLIKTRGQQVTLSCSPISGHRSVSWYQQTPGQGLQFLFEYFSETQRNKGNFPGRFSGRQFSNSRSEMNVSTLELGDSALYLCASSLGTGVGQPQHFGDGTRLSIL.

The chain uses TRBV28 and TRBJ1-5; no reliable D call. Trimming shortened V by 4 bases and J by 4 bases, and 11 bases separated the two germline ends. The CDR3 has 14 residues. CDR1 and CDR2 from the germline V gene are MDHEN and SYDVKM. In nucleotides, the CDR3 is TGTGCCAGCAGTTCCTATTACGGGAATCAGCCCCAGCATTTT. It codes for CASSSYYGNQPQHF.

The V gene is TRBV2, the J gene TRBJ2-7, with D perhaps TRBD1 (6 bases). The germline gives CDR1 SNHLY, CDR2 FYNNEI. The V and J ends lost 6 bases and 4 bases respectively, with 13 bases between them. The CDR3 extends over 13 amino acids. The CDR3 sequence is CASSPGAAYEQYF. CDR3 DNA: TGTGCCAGCAGCCCAGGGGCAGCTTACGAGCAGTACTTC.

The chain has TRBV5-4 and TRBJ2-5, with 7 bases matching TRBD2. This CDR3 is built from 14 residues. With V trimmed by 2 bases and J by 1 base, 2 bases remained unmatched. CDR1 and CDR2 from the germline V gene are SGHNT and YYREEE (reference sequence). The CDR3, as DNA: TGTGCCAGCAGCTTCAGCGGGGTCCAAGAGACCCAGTACTTC. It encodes CASSFSGVQETQYF.

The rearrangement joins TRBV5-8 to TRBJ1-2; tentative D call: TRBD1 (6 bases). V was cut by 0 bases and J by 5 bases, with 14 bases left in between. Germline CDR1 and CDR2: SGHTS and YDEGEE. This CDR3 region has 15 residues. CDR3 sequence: CASSLAGASRYGYTF. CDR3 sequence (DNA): TGTGCCAGCAGCTTGGCAGGGGCCAGTCGGTATGGCTACACCTTC.

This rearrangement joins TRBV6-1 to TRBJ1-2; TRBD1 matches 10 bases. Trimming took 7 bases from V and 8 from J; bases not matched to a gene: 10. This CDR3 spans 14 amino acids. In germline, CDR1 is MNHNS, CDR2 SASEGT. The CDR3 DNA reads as TGTGCCAGCACTCCACCTGACAGGGGGCGAGGCTACACCTTC. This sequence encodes CASTPPDRGRGYTF.

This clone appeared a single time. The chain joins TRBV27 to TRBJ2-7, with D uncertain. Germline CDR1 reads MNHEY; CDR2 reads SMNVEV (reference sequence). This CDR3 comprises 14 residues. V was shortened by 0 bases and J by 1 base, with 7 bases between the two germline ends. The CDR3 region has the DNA TGTGCCAGCAGTTTATCGTCAGTTTCCTACGAGCAGTACTTC. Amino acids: CASSLSSVSYEQYF.